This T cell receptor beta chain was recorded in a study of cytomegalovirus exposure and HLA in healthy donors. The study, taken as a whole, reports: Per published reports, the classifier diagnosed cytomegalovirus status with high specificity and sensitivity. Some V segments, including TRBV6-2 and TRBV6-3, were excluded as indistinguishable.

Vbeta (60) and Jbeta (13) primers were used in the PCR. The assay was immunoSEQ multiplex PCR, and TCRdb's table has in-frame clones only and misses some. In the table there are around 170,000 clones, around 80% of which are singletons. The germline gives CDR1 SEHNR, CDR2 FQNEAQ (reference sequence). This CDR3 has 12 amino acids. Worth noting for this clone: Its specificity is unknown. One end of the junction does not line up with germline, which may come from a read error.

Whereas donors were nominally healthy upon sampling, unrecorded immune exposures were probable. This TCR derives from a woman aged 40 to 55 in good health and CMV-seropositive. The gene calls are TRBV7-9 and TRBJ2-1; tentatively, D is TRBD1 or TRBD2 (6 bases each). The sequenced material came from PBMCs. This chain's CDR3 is CSSSLGGLEQFF. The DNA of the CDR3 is TGTTCCAGCAGCTTAGGGGGGCTTGAGCAGTTCTTC.